What follows is one T cell receptor beta chain and its context. What it binds is unknown. This sample was taken from a study of cytomegalovirus exposure and HLA in healthy donors. Germline V lookup: CDR1 SGHVS, CDR2 FQNEAQ. The V end was cut by 3 bases, the J end by 8 bases, with 7 bases between. The CDR3 is 12 residues long. Sequenced by immunoSEQ multiplex PCR; TCRdb stores in-frame clones only, minus some. The sample yields about 120,000 clones, roughly 88% seen once. Study-wide findings and caveats: Subsequent analysis of the 120 or so validation repertoires found a tendency for first-cohort TCR clusters to co-occur.

The sample comprised PBMCs. The V and J genes are TRBV7-8 and TRBJ1-4; TRBD1 might be the D (6 bases). The receptor comes from a woman aged 18 to 35 in good health and CMV-seropositive. CDR3 nucleotides: TGTGCCAGCAGCTTCAGGGGAGAAAAACTGTTTTTT. This gives the protein CASSFRGEKLFF. Full variable domain (missing parts from reference TRBV7-8 and TRBJ1-4): GAGVSQSPRYKVAKRGQDVALRCDPISGHVSLFWYQQALGQGPEFLTYFQNEAQLDKSGLPSDRFFAERPEGSVSTLKIQRTQQEDSAVYLCASSFRGEKLFFGSGTQLSVL.